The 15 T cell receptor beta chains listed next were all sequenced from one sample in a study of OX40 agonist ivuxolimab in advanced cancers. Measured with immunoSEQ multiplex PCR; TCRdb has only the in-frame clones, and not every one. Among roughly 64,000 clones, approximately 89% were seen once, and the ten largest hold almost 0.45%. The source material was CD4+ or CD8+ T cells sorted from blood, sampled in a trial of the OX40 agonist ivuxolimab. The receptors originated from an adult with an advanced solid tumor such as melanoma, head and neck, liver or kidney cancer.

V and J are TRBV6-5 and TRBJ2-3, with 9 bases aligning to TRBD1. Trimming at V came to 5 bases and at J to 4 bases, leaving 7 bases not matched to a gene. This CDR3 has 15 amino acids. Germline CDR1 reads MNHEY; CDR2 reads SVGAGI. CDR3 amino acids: CASSKQGATADTQYF. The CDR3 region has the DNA TGTGCCAGCAGTAAACAGGGGGCAACGGCAGATACGCAGTATTTT.

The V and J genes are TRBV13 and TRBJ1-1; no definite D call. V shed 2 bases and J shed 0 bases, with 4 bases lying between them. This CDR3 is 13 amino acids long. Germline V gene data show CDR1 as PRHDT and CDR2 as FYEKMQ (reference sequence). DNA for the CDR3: TGTGCCAGCAGCTTACAGATGAACACTGAAGCTTTCTTT. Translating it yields CASSLQMNTEAFF.

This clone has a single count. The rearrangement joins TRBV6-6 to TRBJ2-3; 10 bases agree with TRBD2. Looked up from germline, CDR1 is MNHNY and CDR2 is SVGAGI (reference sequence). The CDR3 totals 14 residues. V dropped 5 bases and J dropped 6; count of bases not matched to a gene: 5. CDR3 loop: CASSGLAGADTQYF. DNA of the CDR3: TGTGCCAGCAGTGGGCTAGCGGGAGCCGATACGCAGTATTTT.

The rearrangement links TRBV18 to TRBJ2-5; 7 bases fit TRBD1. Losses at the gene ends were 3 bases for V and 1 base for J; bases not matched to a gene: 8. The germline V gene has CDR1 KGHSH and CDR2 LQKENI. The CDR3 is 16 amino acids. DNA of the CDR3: TGTGCCAGCTCACCCGGCGACAGGGCAATCCAAGAGACCCAGTACTTC. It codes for CASSPGDRAIQETQYF.

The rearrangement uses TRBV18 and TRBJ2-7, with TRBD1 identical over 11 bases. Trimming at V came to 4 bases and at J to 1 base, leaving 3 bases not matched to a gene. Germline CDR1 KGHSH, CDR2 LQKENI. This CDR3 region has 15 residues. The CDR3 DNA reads TGTGCCAGCTCACAGGGACAGGGGGTTTCCTACGAGCAGTACTTC. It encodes CASSQGQGVSYEQYF.

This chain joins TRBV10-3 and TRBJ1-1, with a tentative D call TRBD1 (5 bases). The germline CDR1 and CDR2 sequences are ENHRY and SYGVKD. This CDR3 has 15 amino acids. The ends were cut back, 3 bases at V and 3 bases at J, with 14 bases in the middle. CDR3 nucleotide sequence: TGTGCCATCAGTGATTTTGGCGGGGCGGACACTGAAGCTTTCTTT. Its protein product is CAISDFGGADTEAFF.

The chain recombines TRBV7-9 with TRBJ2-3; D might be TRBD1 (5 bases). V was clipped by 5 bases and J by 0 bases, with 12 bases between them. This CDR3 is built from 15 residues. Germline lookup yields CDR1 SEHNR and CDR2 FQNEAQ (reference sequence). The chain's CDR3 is CASSPTEASTDTQYF. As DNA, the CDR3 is TGTGCCAGCAGCCCGACAGAAGCAAGCACAGATACGCAGTATTTT.

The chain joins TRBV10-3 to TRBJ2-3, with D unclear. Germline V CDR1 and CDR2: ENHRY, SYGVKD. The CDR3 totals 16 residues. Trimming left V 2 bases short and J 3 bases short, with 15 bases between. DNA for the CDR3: TGTGCCATCAGTGAGGGTCAAGGGCTGGGGACAGATACGCAGTATTTT. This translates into CAISEGQGLGTDTQYF.

The CDR3, as DNA: TGTGCCAGCAGGGAAAGCGGGCCCGAGCAGTTCTTC. Its translation: CASRESGPEQFF. V usage is TRBV6-1 and J usage is TRBJ2-1, with a weak D call TRBD2 (6 bases). The CDR3 covers 12 residues. V was shortened by 6 bases and J by 10 bases, with 13 bases between the two germline ends. The germline gives CDR1 MNHNS, CDR2 SASEGT.

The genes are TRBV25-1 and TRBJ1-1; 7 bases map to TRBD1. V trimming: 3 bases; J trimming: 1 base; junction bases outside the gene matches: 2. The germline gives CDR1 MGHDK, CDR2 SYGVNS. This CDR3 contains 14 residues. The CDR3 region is CASSENRGNTEAFF. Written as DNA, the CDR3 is TGTGCCAGCAGTGAGAACAGGGGGAACACTGAAGCTTTCTTT.

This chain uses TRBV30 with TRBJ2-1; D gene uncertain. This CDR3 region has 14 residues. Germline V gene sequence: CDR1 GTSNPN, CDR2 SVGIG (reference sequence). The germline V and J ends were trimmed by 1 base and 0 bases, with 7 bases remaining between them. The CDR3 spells CAWSDTSSYNEQFF. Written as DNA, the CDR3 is TGTGCCTGGAGTGATACGAGCTCCTACAATGAGCAGTTCTTC.

The CDR3 sequence: CAISLQGFGANVLTF. The CDR3 nucleotides are TGTGCCATCAGCCTACAGGGGTTCGGGGCCAACGTCCTGACTTTC. The V call is TRBV10-3, the J call TRBJ2-6; 7 bases are a match to TRBD1. The length of the CDR3 is 15 residues. J gave up 4 bases and V 6 bases, and 6 bases lay outside the gene matches. Germline CDR1 reads ENHRY; CDR2 reads SYGVKD.

CDR3 protein: CASSPVQGGGTGELFF. The CDR3 region has the DNA TGTGCCAGCAGCCCGGTACAGGGAGGGGGGACCGGGGAGCTGTTTTTT. J is TRBJ2-2 and V is TRBV5-5; TRBD2 might be the D (7 bases). The CDR3 is 16 amino acids. Trimming shortened V by 4 bases and J by 5 bases, and 18 bases separated the two germline ends. CDR1 and CDR2 from the germline V gene are SGHKS and YYEKEE (reference sequence).

The CDR3 DNA sequence: TGTGCCAGCAGCTTCTTTGGGGCCAACGTCCTGACTTTC. This codes for CASSFFGANVLTF. The gene calls are TRBV7-2 and TRBJ2-6; D is undetermined. The CDR3 consists of 13 residues. The V end lost 3 bases, the J end lost 3 bases, and 3 bases lay between the germline ends. Germline V gene data show CDR1 as SGHTA and CDR2 as FQGNSA.

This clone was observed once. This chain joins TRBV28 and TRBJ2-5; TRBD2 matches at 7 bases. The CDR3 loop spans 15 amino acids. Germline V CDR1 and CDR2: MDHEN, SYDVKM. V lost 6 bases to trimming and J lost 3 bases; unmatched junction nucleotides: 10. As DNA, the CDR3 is TGTGCCAGCAGCCTTGCCGGGGCGGGAGAAGAGACCCAGTACTTC. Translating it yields CASSLAGAGEETQYF.